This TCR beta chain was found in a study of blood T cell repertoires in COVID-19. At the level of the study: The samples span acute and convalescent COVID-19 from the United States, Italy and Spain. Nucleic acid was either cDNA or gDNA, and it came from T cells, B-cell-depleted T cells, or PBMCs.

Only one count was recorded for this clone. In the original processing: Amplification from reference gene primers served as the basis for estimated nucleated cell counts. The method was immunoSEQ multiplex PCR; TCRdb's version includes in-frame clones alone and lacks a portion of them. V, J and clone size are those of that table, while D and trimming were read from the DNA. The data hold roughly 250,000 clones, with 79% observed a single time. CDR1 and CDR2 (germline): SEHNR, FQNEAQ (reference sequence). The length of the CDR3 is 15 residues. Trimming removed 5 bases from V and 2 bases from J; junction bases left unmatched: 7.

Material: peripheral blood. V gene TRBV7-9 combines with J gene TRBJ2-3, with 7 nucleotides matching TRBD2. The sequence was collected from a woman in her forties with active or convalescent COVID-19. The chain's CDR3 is CASSLQLADTDTQYF. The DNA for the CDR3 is TGTGCCAGCAGCCTCCAGCTAGCGGACACAGATACGCAGTATTTT.